Listed here are 29 T cell receptor beta chains from one sample, sequenced in a study of blood T cell repertoires in COVID-19. Profiled with immunoSEQ multiplex PCR; TCRdb holds only in-frame clones, not every one. Among some 220,000 clones listed, about 85% were seen once. The material sequenced was peripheral blood. These receptors were collected from a woman of 80 years or more with active or convalescent COVID-19.

The chain has TRBV28 and TRBJ2-4, with D uncertain. V was cut by 0 bases and J by 0 bases, with 6 bases left in between. The CDR3 has 15 amino acids. Germline CDR1 and CDR2: MDHEN and SYDVKM. The CDR3, as DNA: TGTGCCAGCAGTTTATGGGCCGTAGCCAAAAACATTCAGTACTTC. Its translation: CASSLWAVAKNIQYF.

The V and J genes are TRBV2 and TRBJ2-7; 9 bases match TRBD2. The CDR3 extends over 13 amino acids. Per the germline V gene, CDR1 is SNHLY and CDR2 is FYNNEI. Trimming cost V 9 bases and J 0 bases; bases outside gene matches: 3. The CDR3 DNA follows: TGTGCCAGGGAACTAGCGGGCTCCTACGAGCAGTACTTC. Translating it yields CARELAGSYEQYF.

The chain recombines TRBV19 with TRBJ1-4, with D possibly matching TRBD1 (5 bases). The germline V and J ends were trimmed by 6 bases and 3 bases, with 11 bases remaining between them. The CDR3 covers 14 residues. Per the germline V gene, CDR1 is LNHDA and CDR2 is SQIVND (reference sequence). The CDR3 region is CASSPTVANEKLFF. The DNA of the CDR3 is TGTGCCAGTAGCCCGACAGTAGCTAATGAAAAACTGTTTTTT.

This clone has a handful of counts. Other DNA sequences from this sample encode an identical CDR3 as well. The chain is built from TRBV7-2 and TRBJ1-2; 7 bases line up with TRBD1. Germline V CDR1 and CDR2: SGHTA, FQGNSA. Trimming cost V 1 base and J 4 bases; bases outside gene matches: 0. The CDR3 sequence is 13 residues long. The chain's CDR3 is CASSLGQGYGYTF. CDR3 nucleotide sequence: TGTGCCAGCAGCTTAGGACAGGGCTATGGCTACACCTTC.

A note on this clone: At one end, the junction sequence differs from germline, possibly due to a read error. The chain combines TRBV19 with TRBJ2-5; TRBD2 matches at 8 bases. Germline lookup yields CDR1 LNHDA and CDR2 SQIVND (reference sequence). CDR3 length equals 17 residues. As DNA, the CDR3 is TGTGCCAGTCGTATGACGCCGGGGGCGGGGGGCCAAGAGACCCAGTACTTC. Protein: CASRMTPGAGGQETQYF.

The chain joins TRBV2 to TRBJ2-7; no firm D call. Germline V gives CDR1 SNHLY, CDR2 FYNNEI. Trimming removed 7 bases from V and 6 bases from J, with 16 bases in between. The CDR3 has 13 residues. CDR3 in amino acids: CASNADWASEQYF. DNA for the CDR3: TGTGCCAGCAACGCCGATTGGGCTTCCGAGCAGTACTTC.

The CDR3: CAWSVRSTSGISEQFF. DNA for the CDR3: TGTGCCTGGAGTGTACGAAGTACTAGCGGGATCAGTGAGCAGTTCTTC. The chain recombines TRBV30 with TRBJ2-1, with TRBD2 matching 10 bases. CDR1 and CDR2 (germline): GTSNPN, SVGIG (reference sequence). J was trimmed by 9 bases and V by 0 bases; bases with no gene match: 11. The CDR3 has 16 residues. The full variable domain, with the rest looked up from reference TRBV30 and TRBJ2-1, is SQTIHQWPATLVQPVGSPLSLECTVEGTSNPNLYWYRQAAGRGLQLLFYSVGIGQISSEVPQNLSASRPQDRQFILSSKKLLLSDSGFYLCAWSVRSTSGISEQFFGPGTRLTVL.

The chain is built from TRBV18 and TRBJ1-2, with unresolved D. The CDR3 covers 13 residues. Germline V CDR1 and CDR2: KGHSH, LQKENI. V was shortened by 3 bases and J by 3 bases, with 8 bases between the two germline ends. The DNA for the CDR3 is TGTGCCAGCTCACCCAACAGATACTATGGCTACACCTTC. Translating it yields CASSPNRYYGYTF. The whole variable domain, remainder taken from reference TRBV18 and TRBJ1-2, is NAGVMQNPRHLVRRRGQEARLRCSPMKGHSHVYWYRQLPEEGLKFMVYLQKENIIDESGMPKERFSAEFPKEGPSILRIQQVVRGDSAAYFCASSPNRYYGYTFGSGTRLTVV.

This clone appeared a single time. The chain has TRBV20-1 and TRBJ2-5; the D gene is possibly TRBD2 (5 bases). V shed 7 bases and J shed 5 bases, with 11 bases lying between them. This CDR3 has 11 amino acids. Per germline, CDR1 DFQATT and CDR2 SNEGSKA (reference sequence). CDR3 region: CSGGEAETQYF. Here the CDR3 DNA reads TGCAGTGGGGGAGAGGCGGAGACCCAGTACTTC.

The chain recombines TRBV9 with TRBJ2-3, with 7 bases identical to TRBD2. The germline V gene encodes CDR1 SGDLS and CDR2 YYNGEE. The CDR3 consists of 16 residues. The trim removed 0 bases at V and 5 bases at J, leaving 9 bases unmatched. DNA for the CDR3: TGTGCCAGCAGCGTAGTGGCTAGCGGATACGTAGATACGCAGTATTTT. It is translated as CASSVVASGYVDTQYF.

V gene TRBV6-5 combines with J gene TRBJ2-7; 11 bases fit TRBD2. CDR3 length: 14 amino acids. The germline CDR1 and CDR2 sequences are MNHEY and SVGAGI. V lost 10 bases to trimming and J lost 2 bases; unmatched junction nucleotides: 7. The CDR3 sequence is CATGSTSGTYEQYF. DNA for the CDR3: TGTGCCACAGGTTCGACTAGCGGGACCTACGAGCAGTACTTC.

The chain employs TRBV6-2 or TRBV6-3 and TRBJ2-7, with TRBD2 matching over 7 bases. Germline V gene sequence: CDR1 MNHEY, CDR2 SVGEGT. The V segment lost 4 bases and the J segment 0 bases; nucleotides outside the gene matches: 12. The CDR3 is made up of 17 amino acids. CDR3 sequence: CASSFPRPTSASYEQYF. CDR3 nucleotide sequence: TGTGCCAGCAGTTTCCCCCGCCCTACTAGCGCCTCCTACGAGCAGTACTTC.

This clone was counted once. V usage is TRBV15 and J usage is TRBJ2-2; TRBD1 matches 9 bases. Trimming took 1 base from V and 2 from J; bases not matched to a gene: 2. CDR3 size: 16 residues. The germline V gene encodes CDR1 LNHNV and CDR2 YYDKDF (reference sequence). The CDR3 DNA reads as TGTGCCACCAGCAGAGGACAGGGGGGCAACACCGGGGAGCTGTTTTTT. It translates to CATSRGQGGNTGELFF.

This sequence joins TRBV7-2 and TRBJ2-1; tentative D call: TRBD1 (5 bases). CDR1 and CDR2 (germline): SGHTA, FQGNSA. V lost 2 bases to trimming and J lost 8 bases, with 10 bases between them. This CDR3 contains 13 residues. The CDR3 nucleotides are TGTGCCAGCAGCTTACAGGGTTTCGATGAGCAGTTCTTC. It yields the protein CASSLQGFDEQFF.

The chain carries TRBV28 and TRBJ1-2; D is ambiguous. Germline CDR1 MDHEN, CDR2 SYDVKM. The CDR3 covers 14 residues. Trimming took 6 bases from V and 0 from J, leaving 11 bases between them. This CDR3 is CASRDLLANYGYTF. The CDR3 DNA is TGTGCCAGCAGGGACCTACTAGCTAACTATGGCTACACCTTC.

This chain uses TRBV18 with TRBJ2-5, with TRBD2 as a possible D gene (7 bases). The germline V gene encodes CDR1 KGHSH and CDR2 LQKENI. The CDR3 totals 15 residues. V was trimmed by 2 bases and J by 4 bases, leaving 14 bases between them. The CDR3 DNA reads TGTGCCAGCTCACCATACGCGGGGGCGAGAGAGACCCAGTACTTC. Encoded protein: CASSPYAGARETQYF.

This chain joins TRBV4-3 and TRBJ1-2, with TRBD1 as a possible D gene (6 bases). This CDR3 has 15 residues. CDR1 and CDR2 from the germline V gene are LGHNA and YSLEER. The germline V and J ends were trimmed by 1 base and 4 bases, with 13 bases remaining between them. CDR3 region: CASSQAAGQLYGYTF. The CDR3 DNA is TGCGCCAGCAGCCAAGCGGCCGGACAGCTCTATGGCTACACCTTC.

The genes are TRBV2 and TRBJ2-3, with D perhaps matching TRBD1 (5 bases). CDR3 size: 15 residues. With 4 bases removed from V and 2 bases from J, the gap between germline ends came to 13 bases. Germline V lookup: CDR1 SNHLY, CDR2 FYNNEI. The CDR3 reads CASSGLKGLTDTQYF. The CDR3 DNA reads TGTGCCAGCAGTGGTCTTAAGGGGCTCACAGATACGCAGTATTTT.

This chain joins TRBV5-1 and TRBJ2-7; D perhaps matches TRBD2 (7 bases). With 4 bases removed from V and 0 bases from J, the gap between germline ends came to 8 bases. Per germline, CDR1 SGHRS and CDR2 YFSETQ. CDR3 length: 13 amino acids. CDR3 sequence (DNA): TGCGCCAGCAGCCGGGGGGCCTCCTACGAGCAGTACTTC. This gives the protein CASSRGASYEQYF. The full variable domain, completed using reference TRBV5-1 and TRBJ2-7, is KAGVTQTPRYLIKTRGQQVTLSCSPISGHRSVSWYQQTPGQGLQFLFEYFSETQRNKGNFPGRFSGRQFSNSRSEMNVSTLELGDSALYLCASSRGASYEQYFGPGTRLTVT.

This chain connects TRBV28 to TRBJ1-6; the match to TRBD1 covers 9 bases. The junction had 8 bases not matched to a gene; V was cut back by 2 bases and J by 9 bases. The CDR3 covers 16 residues. Germline loops: CDR1 MDHEN, CDR2 SYDVKM. Here the CDR3 reads CASSLGGTGFGSPLHF. The CDR3 region has the DNA TGTGCCAGCAGTTTAGGTGGGACAGGGTTCGGTTCACCCCTCCACTTT. Combining the CDR3 with reference TRBV28 and TRBJ1-6 gives the whole variable domain DVKVTQSSRYLVKRTGEKVFLECVQDMDHENMFWYRQDPGLGLRLIYFSYDVKMKEKGDIPEGYSVSREKKERFSLILESASTNQTSMYLCASSLGGTGFGSPLHFGNGTRLTVT.

This chain joins TRBV2 and TRBJ2-2; a weak D match, TRBD2 (6 bases). Looked up from germline, CDR1 is SNHLY and CDR2 is FYNNEI. This CDR3 is built from 17 residues. Trimming pared 6 bases from V and 6 bases from J, leaving 23 bases between. This CDR3 is CASRRLLGPSGAGELFF. The CDR3 DNA follows: TGTGCCAGCAGGCGACTCCTCGGACCTTCGGGGGCCGGGGAGCTGTTTTTT.

V and J are TRBV4-2 and TRBJ1-5; possibly TRBD1 for D (5 bases). V was shortened by 0 bases and J by 5 bases, with 20 bases between the two germline ends. The germline V gene has CDR1 LGHNA and CDR2 YNFKEQ. This CDR3 is built from 18 residues. The CDR3 region is CASSQDSGHWGVDQPQHF. CDR3 DNA sequence: TGTGCCAGCAGCCAAGATTCAGGACACTGGGGGGTGGATCAGCCCCAGCATTTT.

This rearrangement joins TRBV7-2 to TRBJ1-5, with D uncertain. CDR3 length: 14 residues. The ends were cut back, 1 base at V and 2 bases at J, with 6 bases in the middle. From germline, CDR1 is SGHTA and CDR2 FQGNSA. The CDR3 loop reads CASSLGPGNQPQHF. DNA for the CDR3: TGTGCCAGCAGCTTAGGGCCTGGCAATCAGCCCCAGCATTTT.

This rearrangement joins TRBV10-3 to TRBJ2-3; D is possibly TRBD1 or TRBD2 (7 bases each). The germline CDR1 and CDR2 sequences are ENHRY and SYGVKD. Trimming took 10 bases from V and 8 from J, leaving 13 bases between them. The CDR3 totals 11 residues. DNA of the CDR3: TGTGCCACCAGGGGGGGAGGTACGCAGTATTTT. This sequence encodes CATRGGGTQYF.

This sequence joins TRBV11-3 and TRBJ2-1; D is unclear. CDR3 length: 15 residues. V dropped 3 bases and J dropped 5 bases, with 14 bases sitting between them. Germline CDR1 reads SGHNT; CDR2 reads YENEEA. CDR3 in amino acids: CASSLVTMANNEQFF. DNA of the CDR3: TGTGCCAGCAGCTTGGTGACAATGGCTAACAATGAGCAGTTCTTC.

V and J are TRBV5-1 and TRBJ1-5; the D gene is possibly TRBD1 (5 bases). With 1 base removed from V and 4 bases from J, the gap between germline ends came to 12 bases. The CDR3 length is 15 residues. Per the germline V gene, CDR1 is SGHRS and CDR2 is YFSETQ. CDR3 loop: CASSLMGGTNQPQHF. CDR3 bases: TGCGCCAGCAGCTTGATGGGGGGAACAAATCAGCCCCAGCATTTT. The whole variable domain, remainder taken from reference TRBV5-1 and TRBJ1-5, is KAGVTQTPRYLIKTRGQQVTLSCSPISGHRSVSWYQQTPGQGLQFLFEYFSETQRNKGNFPGRFSGRQFSNSRSEMNVSTLELGDSALYLCASSLMGGTNQPQHFGDGTRLSIL.

This clone was counted many times. This rearrangement joins TRBV10-3 to TRBJ1-6; 7 positions match TRBD1. This CDR3 region has 17 residues. V trimming: 6 bases; J trimming: 6 bases; junction bases outside the gene matches: 14. The germline gives CDR1 ENHRY, CDR2 SYGVKD. The CDR3 spells CAISDPTRDSPNSPLHF. In DNA form, the CDR3 reads TGTGCCATCAGCGATCCCACCCGGGACAGTCCTAATTCACCCCTCCACTTT.

The chain combines TRBV30 with TRBJ1-1, with 7 bases lining up with TRBD1. Per germline, CDR1 GTSNPN and CDR2 SVGIG (reference sequence). The CDR3 runs 12 residues. V shed 2 bases and J 7 bases; nucleotides not matched to a gene: 4. The CDR3 loop reads CAWSSGQIEAFF. The CDR3 coding sequence is TGTGCCTGGAGTTCGGGACAGATTGAAGCTTTCTTT.

For the CDR3, the DNA is TGTGCCAGCAGCTTGGATATTTTGAGGAGCAACTATGGCTACACCTTC. This translates into CASSLDILRSNYGYTF. The J gene is TRBJ1-2, the V gene TRBV5-4; no firm D call. Germline loops: CDR1 SGHNT, CDR2 YYREEE (reference sequence). The CDR3 totals 16 residues. V was trimmed by 0 bases and J by 2 bases, leaving 14 bases between them.